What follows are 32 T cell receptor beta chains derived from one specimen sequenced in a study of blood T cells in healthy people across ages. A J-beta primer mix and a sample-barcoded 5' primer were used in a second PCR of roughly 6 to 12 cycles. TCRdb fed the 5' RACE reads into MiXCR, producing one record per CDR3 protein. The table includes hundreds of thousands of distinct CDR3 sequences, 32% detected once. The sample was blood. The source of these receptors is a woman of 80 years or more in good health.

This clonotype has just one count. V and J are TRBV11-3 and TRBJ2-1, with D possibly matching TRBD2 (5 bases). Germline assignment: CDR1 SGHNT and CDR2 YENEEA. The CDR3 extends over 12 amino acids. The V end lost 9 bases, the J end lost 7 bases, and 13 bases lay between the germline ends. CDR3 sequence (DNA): TGTGCCAGTAGTTTCGGGATGAATGAGCAGTTCTTC. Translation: CASSFGMNEQFF. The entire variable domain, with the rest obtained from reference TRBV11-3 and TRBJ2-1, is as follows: EAGVVQSPRYKIIEKKQPVAFWCNPISGHNTLYWYLQNLGQGPELLIRYENEEAVDDSQLPKDRFSAERLKGVDSTLKIQPAELGDSAVYLCASSFGMNEQFFGPGTRLTVL.

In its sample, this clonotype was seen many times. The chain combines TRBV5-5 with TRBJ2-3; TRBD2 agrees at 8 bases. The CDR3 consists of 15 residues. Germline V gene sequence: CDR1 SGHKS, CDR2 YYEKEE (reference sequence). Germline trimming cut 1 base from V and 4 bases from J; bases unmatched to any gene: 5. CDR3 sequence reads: CASSLQLAVSDTQYF. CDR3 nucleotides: TGTGCCAGCAGCTTGCAACTAGCGGTGTCAGATACGCAGTATTTT.

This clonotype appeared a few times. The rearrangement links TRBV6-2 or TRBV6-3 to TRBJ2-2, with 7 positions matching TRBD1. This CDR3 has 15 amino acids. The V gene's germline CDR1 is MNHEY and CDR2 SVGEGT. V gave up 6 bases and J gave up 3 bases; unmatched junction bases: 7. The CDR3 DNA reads TGTGCCAGCAGGCAGGACAGGAGATACACCGGGGAGCTGTTTTTT. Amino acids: CASRQDRRYTGELFF.

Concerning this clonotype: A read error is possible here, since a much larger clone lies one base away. In DNA, the CDR3 is TGTGCCAGCAGTTCGGGCACACAGTATGGCCACACCTTC. This translates into CASSSGTQYGHTF. This chain links TRBV27 with TRBJ1-2; unclear D gene. Germline CDR1 reads MNHEY; CDR2 reads SMNVEV (reference sequence). The CDR3 is made up of 13 amino acids.

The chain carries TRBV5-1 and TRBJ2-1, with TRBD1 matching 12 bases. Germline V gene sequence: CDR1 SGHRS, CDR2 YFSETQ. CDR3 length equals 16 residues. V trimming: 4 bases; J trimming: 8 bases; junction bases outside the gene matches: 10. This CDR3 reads CASSQRPGQGAHEQFF. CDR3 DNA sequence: TGCGCCAGCAGCCAACGGCCGGGACAGGGGGCACATGAGCAGTTCTTC.

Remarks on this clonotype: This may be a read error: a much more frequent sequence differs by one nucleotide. CDR3 in amino acids: CASSLNELNAEAFF. The CDR3 region has the DNA TGCGCCAGCAGCTTGAATGAACTTAACGCTGAAGCTTTCTTT. The J gene is TRBJ1-1, the V gene TRBV5-1; D not certain. Germline V gene data show CDR1 as SGHRS and CDR2 as YFSETQ. This CDR3 has 14 amino acids. V was shortened by 1 base and J by 6 bases, with 13 bases between the two germline ends. Filled out from reference TRBV5-1 and TRBJ1-1, the complete variable domain reads KAGVTQTPRYLIKTRGQQVTLSCSPISGHRSVSWYQQTPGQGLQFLFEYFSETQRNKGNFPGRFSGRQFSNSRSEMNVSTLELGDSALYLCASSLNELNAEAFFGQGTRLTVV.

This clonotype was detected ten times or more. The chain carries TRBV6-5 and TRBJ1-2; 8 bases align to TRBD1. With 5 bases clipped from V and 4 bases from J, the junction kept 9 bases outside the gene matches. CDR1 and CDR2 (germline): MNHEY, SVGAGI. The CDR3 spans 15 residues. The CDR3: CASSPQTGAGYGYTF. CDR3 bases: TGTGCCAGCAGTCCCCAGACAGGGGCGGGCTATGGCTACACCTTC.

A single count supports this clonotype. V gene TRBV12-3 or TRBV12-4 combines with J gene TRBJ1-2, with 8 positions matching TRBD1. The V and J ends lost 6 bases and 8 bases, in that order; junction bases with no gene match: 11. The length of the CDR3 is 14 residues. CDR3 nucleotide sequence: TGTGCCAGCAGGTCATGGGACAGGCCTCAGGGCTACACCTTC. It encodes CASRSWDRPQGYTF.

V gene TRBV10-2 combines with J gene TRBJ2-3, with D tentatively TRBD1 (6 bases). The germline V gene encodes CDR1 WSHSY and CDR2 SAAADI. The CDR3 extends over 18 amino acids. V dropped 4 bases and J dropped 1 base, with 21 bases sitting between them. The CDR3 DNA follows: TGCGCCAGCAGTGTCAGACAGGAAACACACCGACGCACAGATACGCAGTATTTT. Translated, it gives CASSVRQETHRRTDTQYF.

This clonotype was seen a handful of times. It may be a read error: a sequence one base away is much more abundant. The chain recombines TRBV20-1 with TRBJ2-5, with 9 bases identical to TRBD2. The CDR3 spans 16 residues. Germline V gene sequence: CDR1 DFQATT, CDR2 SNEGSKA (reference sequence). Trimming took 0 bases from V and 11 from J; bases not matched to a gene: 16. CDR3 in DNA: TGCAGTGCTAGAGACGACGGGACTAGCATCGGGGATGAGCAGTACTTC. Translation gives CSARDDGTSIGDEQYF.

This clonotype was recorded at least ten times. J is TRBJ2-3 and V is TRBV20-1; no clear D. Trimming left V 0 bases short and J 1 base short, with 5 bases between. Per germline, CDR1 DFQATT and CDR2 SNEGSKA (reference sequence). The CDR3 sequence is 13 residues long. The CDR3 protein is CSARDYGTDTQYF. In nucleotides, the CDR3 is TGCAGTGCTAGAGATTACGGCACAGATACGCAGTATTTT.

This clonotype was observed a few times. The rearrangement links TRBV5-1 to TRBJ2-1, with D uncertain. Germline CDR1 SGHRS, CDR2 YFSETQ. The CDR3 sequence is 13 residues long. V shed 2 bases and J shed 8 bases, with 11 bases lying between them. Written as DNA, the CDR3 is TGCGCCAGCAGCTTTGGCCTAGGCGATGAGCAGTTCTTC. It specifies CASSFGLGDEQFF.

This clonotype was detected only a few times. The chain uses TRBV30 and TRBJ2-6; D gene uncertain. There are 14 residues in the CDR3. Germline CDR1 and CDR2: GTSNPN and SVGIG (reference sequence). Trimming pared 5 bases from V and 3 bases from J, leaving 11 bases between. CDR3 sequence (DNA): TGTGCCTGGGCCGGGTTGATTGGGGCCAACGTCCTGACTTTC. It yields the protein CAWAGLIGANVLTF. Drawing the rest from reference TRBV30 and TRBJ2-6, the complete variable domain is SQTIHQWPATLVQPVGSPLSLECTVEGTSNPNLYWYRQAAGRGLQLLFYSVGIGQISSEVPQNLSASRPQDRQFILSSKKLLLSDSGFYLCAWAGLIGANVLTFGAGSRLTVL.

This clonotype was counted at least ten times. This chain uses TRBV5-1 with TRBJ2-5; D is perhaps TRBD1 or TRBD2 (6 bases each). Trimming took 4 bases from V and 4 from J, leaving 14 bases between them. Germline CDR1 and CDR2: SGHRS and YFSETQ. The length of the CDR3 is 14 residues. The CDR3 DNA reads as TGCGCCAGCAGCCCGGGCAGGGGAGGAGAGACCCAGTACTTC. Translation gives CASSPGRGGETQYF.

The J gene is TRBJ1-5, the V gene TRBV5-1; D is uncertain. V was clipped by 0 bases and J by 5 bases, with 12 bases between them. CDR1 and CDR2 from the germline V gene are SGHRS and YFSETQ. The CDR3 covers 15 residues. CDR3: CASSLGGRSDQPQHF. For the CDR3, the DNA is TGCGCCAGCAGCTTGGGAGGGCGTTCGGATCAGCCCCAGCATTTT.

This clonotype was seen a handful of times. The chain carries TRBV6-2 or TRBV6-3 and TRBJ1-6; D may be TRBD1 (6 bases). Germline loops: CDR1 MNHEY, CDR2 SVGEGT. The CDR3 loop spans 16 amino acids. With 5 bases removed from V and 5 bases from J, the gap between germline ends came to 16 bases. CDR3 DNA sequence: TGTGCCAGCAGTCTCCCGCAGGGGAACCATAATTCACCCCTCCACTTT. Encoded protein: CASSLPQGNHNSPLHF.

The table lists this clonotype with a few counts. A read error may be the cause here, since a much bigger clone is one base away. The CDR3 bases are TGTGCCAGCAGCCGTACTAGCGGGGGCCTGGGCAGCTCCTACAATGAGCAGTACTTC. Translating it yields CASSRTSGGLGSSYNEQYF. V and J are TRBV7-3 and TRBJ2-1; TRBD2 aligns across 11 bases. The J call could be wrong; TRBJ2-7 is a better fit for the DNA end. Germline loops: CDR1 SGHTA, CDR2 FQGTGA. CDR3 length: 19 residues.

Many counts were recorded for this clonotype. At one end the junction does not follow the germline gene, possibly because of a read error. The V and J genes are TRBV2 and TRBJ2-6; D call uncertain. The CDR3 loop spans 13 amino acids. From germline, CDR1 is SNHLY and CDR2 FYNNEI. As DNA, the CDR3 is TGTGCCAGCGGTGAGACCGGGGCCAACGTCCTGACTTTC. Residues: CASGETGANVLTF. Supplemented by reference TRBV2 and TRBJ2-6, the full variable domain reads EPEVTQTPSHQVTQMGQEVILRCVPISNHLYFYWYRQILGQKVEFLVSFYNNEISEKSEIFDDQFSVERPDGSNFTLKIRSTKLEDSAMYFCASGETGANVLTFGAGSRLTVL.

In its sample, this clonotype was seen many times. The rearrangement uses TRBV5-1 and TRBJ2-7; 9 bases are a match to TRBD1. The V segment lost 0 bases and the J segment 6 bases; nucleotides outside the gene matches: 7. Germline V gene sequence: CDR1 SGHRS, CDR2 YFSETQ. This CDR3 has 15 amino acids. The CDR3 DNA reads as TGCGCCAGCAGCTTGGAGGGACAGGGTATCTCCGAGCAGTACTTC. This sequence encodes CASSLEGQGISEQYF.

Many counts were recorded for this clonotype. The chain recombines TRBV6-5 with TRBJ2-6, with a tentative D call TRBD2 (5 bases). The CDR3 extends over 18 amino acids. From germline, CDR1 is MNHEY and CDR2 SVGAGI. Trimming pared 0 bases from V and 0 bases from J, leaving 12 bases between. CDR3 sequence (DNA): TGTGCCAGCAGTTACTCGTGGACTCGCCTCTCTGGGGCCAACGTCCTGACTTTC. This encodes CASSYSWTRLSGANVLTF.

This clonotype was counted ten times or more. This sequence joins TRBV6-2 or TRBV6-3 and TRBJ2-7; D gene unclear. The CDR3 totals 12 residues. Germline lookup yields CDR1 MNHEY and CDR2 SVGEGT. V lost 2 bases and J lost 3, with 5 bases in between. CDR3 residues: CASSYVGYEQYF. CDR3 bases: TGTGCCAGCAGTTACGTCGGCTACGAGCAGTACTTC.

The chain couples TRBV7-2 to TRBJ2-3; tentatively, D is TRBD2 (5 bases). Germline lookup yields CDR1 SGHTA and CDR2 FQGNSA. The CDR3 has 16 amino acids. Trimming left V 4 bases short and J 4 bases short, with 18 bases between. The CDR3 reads CASSYRGGGEADTQYF. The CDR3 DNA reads TGTGCCAGCAGCTATAGAGGAGGTGGTGAGGCAGATACGCAGTATTTT.

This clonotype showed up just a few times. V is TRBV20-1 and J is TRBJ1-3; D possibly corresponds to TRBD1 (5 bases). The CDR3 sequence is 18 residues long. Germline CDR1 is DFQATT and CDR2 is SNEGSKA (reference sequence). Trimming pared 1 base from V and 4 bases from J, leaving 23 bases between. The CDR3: CSARVGTKGPAEGNTIYF. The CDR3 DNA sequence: TGCAGTGCTAGAGTCGGGACGAAAGGGCCTGCTGAAGGAAACACCATATATTTT.

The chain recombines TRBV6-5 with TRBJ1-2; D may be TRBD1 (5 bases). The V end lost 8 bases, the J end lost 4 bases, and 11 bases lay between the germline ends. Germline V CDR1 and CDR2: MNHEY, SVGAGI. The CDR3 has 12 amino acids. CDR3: CASAKRGYGYTF. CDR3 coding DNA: TGTGCCAGCGCAAAAAGGGGCTATGGCTACACCTTC.

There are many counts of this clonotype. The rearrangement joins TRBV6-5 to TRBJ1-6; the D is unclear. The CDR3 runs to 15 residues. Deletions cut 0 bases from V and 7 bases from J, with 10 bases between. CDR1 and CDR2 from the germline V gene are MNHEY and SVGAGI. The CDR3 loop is CASSYSSHRNSPLHF. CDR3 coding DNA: TGTGCCAGCAGTTACTCGAGCCATCGAAATTCACCCCTCCACTTT.

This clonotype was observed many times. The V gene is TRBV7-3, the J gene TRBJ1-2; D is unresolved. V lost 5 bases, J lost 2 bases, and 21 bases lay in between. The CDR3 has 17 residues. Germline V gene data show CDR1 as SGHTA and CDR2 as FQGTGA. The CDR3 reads CASSAAGGKFLNYGYTF. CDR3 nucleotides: TGTGCCAGCAGCGCCGCGGGAGGGAAGTTTCTCAACTATGGCTACACCTTC.

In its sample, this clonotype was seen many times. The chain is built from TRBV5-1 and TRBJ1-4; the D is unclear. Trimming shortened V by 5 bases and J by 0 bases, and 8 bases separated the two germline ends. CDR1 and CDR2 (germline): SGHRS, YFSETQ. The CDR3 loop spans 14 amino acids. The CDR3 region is CASSSSTTNEKLFF. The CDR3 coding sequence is TGCGCCAGCAGTTCATCGACAACTAATGAAAAACTGTTTTTT.

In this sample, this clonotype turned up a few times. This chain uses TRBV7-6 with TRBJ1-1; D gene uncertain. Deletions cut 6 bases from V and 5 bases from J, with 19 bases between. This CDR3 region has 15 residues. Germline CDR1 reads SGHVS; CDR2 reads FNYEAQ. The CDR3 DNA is TGTGCCAGCAGACCTGTCTCTTCGTCGGGGACTGAAGCTTTCTTT. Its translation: CASRPVSSSGTEAFF.

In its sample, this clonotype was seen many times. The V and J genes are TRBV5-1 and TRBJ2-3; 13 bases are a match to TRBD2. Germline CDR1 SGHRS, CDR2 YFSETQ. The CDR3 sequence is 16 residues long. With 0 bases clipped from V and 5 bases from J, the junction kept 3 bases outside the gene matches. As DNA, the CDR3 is TGCGCCAGCAGCTTGGGACTAGCGGGGGGTAAAGATACGCAGTATTTT. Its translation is CASSLGLAGGKDTQYF. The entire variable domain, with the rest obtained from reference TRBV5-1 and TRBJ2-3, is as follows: KAGVTQTPRYLIKTRGQQVTLSCSPISGHRSVSWYQQTPGQGLQFLFEYFSETQRNKGNFPGRFSGRQFSNSRSEMNVSTLELGDSALYLCASSLGLAGGKDTQYFGPGTRLTVL.

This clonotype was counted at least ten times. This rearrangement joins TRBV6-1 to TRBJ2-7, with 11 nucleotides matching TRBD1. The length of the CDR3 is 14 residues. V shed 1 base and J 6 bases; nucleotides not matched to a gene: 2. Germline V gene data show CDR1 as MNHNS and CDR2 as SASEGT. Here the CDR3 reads CASSEGGTGGEQYF. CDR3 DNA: TGTGCCAGCAGTGAAGGAGGGACAGGGGGCGAGCAGTACTTC.

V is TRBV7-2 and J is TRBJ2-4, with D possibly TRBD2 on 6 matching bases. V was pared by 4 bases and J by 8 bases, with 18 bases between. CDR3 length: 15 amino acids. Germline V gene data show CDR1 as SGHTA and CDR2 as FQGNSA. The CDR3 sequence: CASSSGQPGGDIQYF. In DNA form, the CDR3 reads TGTGCCAGCAGCTCCGGACAACCTGGAGGGGACATTCAGTACTTC.

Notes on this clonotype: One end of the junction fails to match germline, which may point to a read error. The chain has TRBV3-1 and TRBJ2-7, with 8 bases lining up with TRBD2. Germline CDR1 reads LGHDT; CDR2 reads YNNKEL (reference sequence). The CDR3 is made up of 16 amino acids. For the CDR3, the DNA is TGTACCAGCAGCCAAGGAGGAAGCGGGGGCCGGCGGGAGCAGTACTTC. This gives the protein CTSSQGGSGGRREQYF.